This TCR beta chain was observed in a study of T cell responses to AZD1222 COVID-19 vaccine. The assay was immunoSEQ multiplex PCR, and TCRdb's table has in-frame clones only and misses some. This table holds roughly 150,000 clones, approximately 90% found once. The CDR3 spans 11 residues. Trimming stripped 4 bases from V and 7 bases from J, with 7 bases between. Germline CDR1 DFQATT, CDR2 SNEGSKA (reference sequence). This TCR derives from an adult who received the AZD1222 COVID-19 vaccine. The rearrangement joins TRBV20-1 to TRBJ1-4; D is unresolved. The sample here was peripheral blood, taken 28 days after the second AZD1222 dose. The CDR3 nucleotides read TGCAGTGCTAACAGCTTTGAAAAACTGTTTTTT. Translating it yields CSANSFEKLFF.